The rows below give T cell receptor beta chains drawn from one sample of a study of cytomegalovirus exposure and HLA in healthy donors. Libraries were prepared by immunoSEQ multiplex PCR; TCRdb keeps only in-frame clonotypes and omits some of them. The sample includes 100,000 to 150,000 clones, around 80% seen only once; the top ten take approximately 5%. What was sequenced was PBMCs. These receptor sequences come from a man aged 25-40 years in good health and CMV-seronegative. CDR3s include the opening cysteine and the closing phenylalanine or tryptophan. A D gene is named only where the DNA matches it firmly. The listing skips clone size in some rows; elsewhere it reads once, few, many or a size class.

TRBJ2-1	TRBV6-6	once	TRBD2	CASSYSGREGNEQFF	TGTGCCAGCAGTTACTCTGGGCGGGAGGGCAATGAGCAGTTCTTC
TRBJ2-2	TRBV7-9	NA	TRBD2	CASSGSGGSNTGELFF	TGTGCCAGCAGCGGTAGCGGGGGCTCGAACACCGGGGAGCTGTTTTTT
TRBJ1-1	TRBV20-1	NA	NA	CRPGVDTEAFF	TGCCGCCCGGGGGTTGACACTGAAGCTTTCTTT
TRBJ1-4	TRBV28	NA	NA	CASSPIRATNEKLFF	TGTGCCAGCAGTCCGATCAGGGCAACTAATGAAAAACTGTTTTTT
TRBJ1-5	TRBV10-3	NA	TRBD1	CAISESPGGISNQPQHF	TGTGCCATCAGTGAGTCGCCAGGGGGCATAAGCAATCAGCCCCAGCATTTT
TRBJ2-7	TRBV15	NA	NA	CATSRDSLASYEQYF	TGTGCCACCAGCAGAGATAGTCTAGCGAGCTACGAGCAGTACTTC
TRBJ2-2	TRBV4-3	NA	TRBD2	CASSLAPAGVNTGELFF	TGCGCCAGCAGCCTCGCCCCGGCGGGGGTGAACACCGGGGAGCTGTTTTTT
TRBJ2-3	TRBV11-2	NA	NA	CASSSWGSGGPTDTQYF	TGTGCCAGCAGCTCCTGGGGGTCAGGGGGGCCCACAGATACGCAGTATTTT
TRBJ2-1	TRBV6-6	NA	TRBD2	CASSPRTSSYNEQFF	TGTGCCAGCAGTCCCCGGACTAGCTCCTACAATGAGCAGTTCTTC
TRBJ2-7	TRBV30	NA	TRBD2	CAWSVGGEGQYF	TGTGCCTGGAGTGTGGGGGGGGAGGGGCAGTACTTC
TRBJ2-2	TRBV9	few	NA	CASSVAQRTYTGELFF	TGTGCCAGCAGCGTAGCCCAGCGGACTTACACCGGGGAGCTGTTTTTT
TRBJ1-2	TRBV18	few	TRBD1	CASSPRTGSNYGYTF	TGTGCCAGCTCACCCCGGACAGGGAGCAACTATGGCTACACCTTC
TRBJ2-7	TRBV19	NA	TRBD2	CASRLAGDYEQYF	TGTGCCAGTAGACTAGCGGGGGACTACGAGCAGTACTTC
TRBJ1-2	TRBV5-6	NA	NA	CASSFVRDYGYTF	TGTGCCAGCAGCTTTGTACGAGACTATGGCTACACCTTC
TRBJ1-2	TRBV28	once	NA	CASSQQGVYTF	TGTGCCAGCAGTCAACAGGGAGTCTACACCTTC
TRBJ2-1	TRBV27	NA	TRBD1	CASKQRTGYNEQFF	TGTGCCAGCAAACAAAGGACAGGATACAATGAGCAGTTCTTC
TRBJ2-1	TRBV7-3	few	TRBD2	CASNGLAGVDEQFF	TGTGCCAGCAACGGACTAGCGGGAGTGGATGAGCAGTTCTTC
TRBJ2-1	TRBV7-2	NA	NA	CASSLGAVEQFF	TGTGCCAGCAGCTTAGGAGCCGTCGAGCAGTTCTTC
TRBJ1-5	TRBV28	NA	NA	CASSFAPGQPQHF	TGTGCCAGCAGTTTCGCCCCCGGTCAGCCCCAGCATTTT
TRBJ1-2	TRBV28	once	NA	CASSLLGLGYTF	TGTGCCAGCAGTTTACTAGGTCTGGGCTACACCTTC
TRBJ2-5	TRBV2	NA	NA	CASSVTQETQYF	TGTGCCAGCAGTGTGACACAAGAGACCCAGTACTTC
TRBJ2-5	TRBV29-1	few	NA	CSVDLTQETQYF	TGCAGCGTTGATCTTACGCAGGAGACCCAGTACTTC
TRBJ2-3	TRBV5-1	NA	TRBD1	CASSDGTATSTDTQYF	TGCGCCAGCAGCGATGGGACAGCCACTAGCACAGATACGCAGTATTTT
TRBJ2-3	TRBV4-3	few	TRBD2	CASSAGGGDTQYF	TGCGCCAGCAGCGCGGGGGGCGGGGATACGCAGTATTTT
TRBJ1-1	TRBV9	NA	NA	CASSVGGSANTEAFF	TGTGCCAGCAGCGTAGGAGGCTCGGCGAACACTGAAGCTTTCTTT
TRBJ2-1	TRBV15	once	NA	CATSGRTEGDEQFF	TGTGCCACCAGCGGACGAACCGAGGGGGATGAGCAGTTCTTC
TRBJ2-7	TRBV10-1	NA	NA	CASSEKGSRGEQYF	TGCGCCAGCAGTGAGAAAGGTTCCCGAGGCGAGCAGTACTTC
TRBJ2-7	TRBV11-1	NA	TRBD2	CASSLSGGKTYEQYF	TGTGCCAGCAGCCTGTCCGGGGGGAAAACCTACGAGCAGTACTTC
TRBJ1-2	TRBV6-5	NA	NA	CASSYGTGGYTF	TGTGCCAGCAGTTACGGGACTGGCGGCTACACCTTC
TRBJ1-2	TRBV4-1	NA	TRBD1	CASSQVPQGAGYGYTF	TGCGCCAGCAGCCAAGTCCCACAGGGGGCAGGCTATGGCTACACCTTC
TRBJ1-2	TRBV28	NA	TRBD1	CASSFGGTGQDGYGYTF	TGTGCCAGCAGTTTTGGCGGGACAGGGCAGGACGGCTATGGCTACACCTTC
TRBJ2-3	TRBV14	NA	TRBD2	CASSPSLRTSGISRDTQYF	TGTGCCAGCAGCCCGTCACTTAGGACTAGCGGGATCAGTAGGGATACGCAGTATTTT
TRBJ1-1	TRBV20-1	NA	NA	CSALSLTEAFF	TGCAGTGCTCTAAGTCTCACTGAAGCTTTCTTT
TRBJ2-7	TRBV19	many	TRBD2	CASSVRTSASYEQYF	TGTGCCAGTAGTGTCCGGACTAGCGCCTCCTACGAGCAGTACTTC
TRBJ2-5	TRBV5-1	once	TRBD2	CASSQTPSGGQETQYF	TGCGCCAGCAGTCAGACCCCCAGCGGGGGCCAAGAGACCCAGTACTTC
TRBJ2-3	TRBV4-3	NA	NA	CASSQEWGGTDTQYF	TGCGCCAGCAGCCAAGAGTGGGGGGGCACAGATACGCAGTATTTT
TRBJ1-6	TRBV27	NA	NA	CASRITGWNSPLHF	TGTGCCAGCAGGATTACAGGTTGGAATTCACCCCTCCACTTT
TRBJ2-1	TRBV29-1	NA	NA	CSVGPEQFF	TGCAGCGTGGGCCCGGAGCAGTTCTTC
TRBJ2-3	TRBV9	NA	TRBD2	CASSVAGGGTPDTQYF	TGTGCCAGCAGCGTAGCCGGCGGGGGGACCCCAGATACGCAGTATTTT
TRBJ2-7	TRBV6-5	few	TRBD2	CASSYILAGVLRRQYF	TGTGCCAGCAGTTATATTCTAGCGGGAGTACTACGACGGCAGTACTTC
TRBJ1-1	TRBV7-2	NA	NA	CASSFTGTTEAFF	TGTGCCAGCAGCTTCACAGGGACCACTGAAGCTTTCTTT
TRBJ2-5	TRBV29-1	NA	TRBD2	CSVESSGETQYF	TGCAGCGTTGAGAGTAGCGGGGAGACCCAGTACTTC